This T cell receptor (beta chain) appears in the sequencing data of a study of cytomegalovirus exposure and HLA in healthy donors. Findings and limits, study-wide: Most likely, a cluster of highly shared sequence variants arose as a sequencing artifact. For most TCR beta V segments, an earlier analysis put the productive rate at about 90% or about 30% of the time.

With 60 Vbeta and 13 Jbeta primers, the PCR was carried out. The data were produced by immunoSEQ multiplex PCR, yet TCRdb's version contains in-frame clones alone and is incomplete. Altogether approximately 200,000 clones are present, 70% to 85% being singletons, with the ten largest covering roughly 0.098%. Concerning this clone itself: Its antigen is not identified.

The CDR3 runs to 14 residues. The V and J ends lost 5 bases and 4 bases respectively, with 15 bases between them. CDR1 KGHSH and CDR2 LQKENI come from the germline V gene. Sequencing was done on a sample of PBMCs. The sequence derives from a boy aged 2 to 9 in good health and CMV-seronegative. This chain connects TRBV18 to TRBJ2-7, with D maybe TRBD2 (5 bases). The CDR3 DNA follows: TGTGCCAGCTCATCCGGACTTTCGGGATACGAGCAGTACTTC. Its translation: CASSSGLSGYEQYF.